The 22 T cell receptor beta chains listed next were all sequenced from one sample in a study of T cell responses to AZD1222 COVID-19 vaccine. The data were produced by immunoSEQ multiplex PCR, yet TCRdb's version contains in-frame clones alone and is incomplete. The sample carries around 92,000 clones, roughly 93% recorded once. The sample here was peripheral blood, taken on day 0 of AZD1222 vaccination. Every receptor here comes from an adult in good health.

The chain carries TRBV2 and TRBJ1-1, with D unresolved. The CDR3 has 13 amino acids. The V gene's germline CDR1 is SNHLY and CDR2 FYNNEI. Trimming removed 8 bases at V and 1 base at J, with 11 bases between. The CDR3 DNA sequence: TGTGCCAGCCGGTTTCTGGGGAACACTGAAGCTTTCTTT. Its translation is CASRFLGNTEAFF. The complete variable domain, with remaining parts taken from reference TRBV2 and TRBJ1-1, reads EPEVTQTPSHQVTQMGQEVILRCVPISNHLYFYWYRQILGQKVEFLVSFYNNEISEKSEIFDDQFSVERPDGSNFTLKIRSTKLEDSAMYFCASRFLGNTEAFFGQGTRLTVV.

V is TRBV27 and J is TRBJ1-4; D is perhaps TRBD1 (6 bases). The CDR3 runs 13 residues. V gave up 4 bases and J gave up 8 bases, with 11 bases separating them. Germline loops: CDR1 MNHEY, CDR2 SMNVEV (reference sequence). The CDR3 loop reads CASSSSGEEKLFF. In DNA form, the CDR3 reads TGTGCCAGCAGTTCGTCAGGGGAGGAAAAACTGTTTTTT. Complete variable domain (other parts from reference TRBV27 and TRBJ1-4): EAQVTQNPRYLITVTGKKLTVTCSQNMNHEYMSWYRQDPGLGLRQIYYSMNVEVTDKGDVPEGYKVSRKEKRNFPLILESPSPNQTSLYFCASSSSGEEKLFFGSGTQLSVL.

The gene calls are TRBV11-2 and TRBJ1-1, with unresolved D. The germline V gene encodes CDR1 SGHAT and CDR2 FQNNGV. Deletions cut 2 bases from V and 1 base from J, with 5 bases between. CDR3 length: 13 residues. CDR3: CASSLQENTEAFF. In nucleotides, the CDR3 is TGTGCCAGCAGCTTACAGGAGAACACTGAAGCTTTCTTT.

The chain carries TRBV2 and TRBJ1-5; 9 bases agree with TRBD1. The CDR3 contains 16 residues. Trimming took 6 bases from V and 4 from J; bases not matched to a gene: 10. CDR1 is SNHLY, CDR2 FYNNEI, per germline. As DNA, the CDR3 is TGTGCCAGCAGCCCTCTGGGGGGGACAGGGAATCAGCCCCAGCATTTT. Translation gives CASSPLGGTGNQPQHF.

The V call is TRBV7-3, the J call TRBJ2-3; possibly TRBD2 for D (5 bases). Germline lookup yields CDR1 SGHTA and CDR2 FQGTGA. The V end lost 5 bases, the J end lost 2 bases, and 11 bases lay between the germline ends. The CDR3 runs 14 residues. CDR3 amino acids: CASSPGLSTDTQYF. CDR3 nucleotides: TGTGCCAGCAGCCCTGGACTGTCCACAGATACGCAGTATTTT.

The chain carries TRBV2 and TRBJ2-5; D possibly corresponds to TRBD2 (5 bases). Per germline, CDR1 SNHLY and CDR2 FYNNEI. The CDR3 spans 16 residues. V gave up 8 bases and J gave up 5 bases, with 24 bases separating them. The CDR3 loop is CASVKRVPLAFETQYF. CDR3 nucleotide sequence: TGTGCCAGCGTTAAGAGGGTCCCGTTGGCGTTCGAGACCCAGTACTTC. The full variable domain, in which reference TRBV2 and TRBJ2-5 provide the parts outside the CDR3, is EPEVTQTPSHQVTQMGQEVILRCVPISNHLYFYWYRQILGQKVEFLVSFYNNEISEKSEIFDDQFSVERPDGSNFTLKIRSTKLEDSAMYFCASVKRVPLAFETQYFGPGTRLLVL.

The chain couples TRBV5-1 to TRBJ1-1; D gene unclear. The CDR3 loop spans 13 amino acids. Germline lookup yields CDR1 SGHRS and CDR2 YFSETQ. Trimming left V 1 base short and J 2 bases short, with 6 bases between. The CDR3 region has the DNA TGCGCCAGCAGCTTGCTGGATAACACTGAAGCTTTCTTT. Protein: CASSLLDNTEAFF.

V is TRBV24-1 and J is TRBJ1-2; D remains ambiguous. The CDR3 spans 12 residues. The V gene's germline CDR1 is KGHDR and CDR2 SFDVKD. V was trimmed by 0 bases and J by 6 bases, leaving 4 bases between them. The CDR3 region is CATSDLYNGYTF. CDR3 nucleotides: TGTGCCACCAGTGATTTGTACAATGGCTACACCTTC.

This chain joins TRBV6-1 and TRBJ2-6, with 7 bases lining up with TRBD2. The length of the CDR3 is 16 residues. The germline CDR1 and CDR2 sequences are MNHNS and SASEGT. V lost 3 bases and J lost 0; bases outside the gene matches: 2. Here the CDR3 DNA reads TGTGCCAGCAGTGATAGCGGGCGCTCTGGGGCCAACGTCCTGACTTTC. Amino acid sequence: CASSDSGRSGANVLTF.

CDR3 in amino acids: CASSLGWQSNTGELFF. The CDR3 coding sequence is TGTGCCAGCTCACTGGGGTGGCAGTCAAACACCGGGGAGCTGTTTTTT. The chain links TRBV18 to TRBJ2-2; D remains ambiguous. The CDR3 spans 16 residues. V shed 4 bases and J shed 2 bases, with 14 bases lying between them. CDR1 and CDR2 from the germline V gene are KGHSH and LQKENI.

This sequence joins TRBV5-5 and TRBJ1-1; no reliable D call. V lost 0 bases and J lost 0, with 9 bases in between. Germline-derived CDR1 and CDR2 are SGHKS and YYEKEE (reference sequence). This CDR3 comprises 15 residues. The CDR3 sequence is CASSLVSWVNTEAFF. The CDR3 DNA reads as TGTGCCAGCAGCTTGGTTTCGTGGGTGAACACTGAAGCTTTCTTT.

The CDR3 DNA reads as TGTGCCAGCAGAAACAGGGGGGGTAGCAATCAGCCCCAGCATTTT. It is translated as CASRNRGGSNQPQHF. This chain links TRBV28 with TRBJ1-5; 8 bases agree with TRBD1. This CDR3 is 15 amino acids long. From germline, CDR1 is MDHEN and CDR2 SYDVKM. V shed 6 bases, J shed 0 bases, and the junction held 4 bases outside the gene matches.

The V and J genes are TRBV27 and TRBJ1-1; D might be TRBD1 (5 bases). Trimming pared 8 bases from V and 1 base from J, leaving 11 bases between. Germline values: CDR1 MNHEY, CDR2 SMNVEV (reference sequence). The CDR3 is 13 amino acids. CDR3 protein: CASEGTGNTEAFF. The CDR3 nucleotides read TGTGCCAGCGAGGGGACGGGGAACACTGAAGCTTTCTTT.

This clone showed up just once. This chain uses TRBV13 with TRBJ2-7, with D possibly called TRBD1 or TRBD2 (5 bases each). Germline CDR1 PRHDT, CDR2 FYEKMQ (reference sequence). The germline V and J ends were trimmed by 5 bases and 1 base, with 21 bases remaining between them. The CDR3 covers 17 residues. The CDR3 DNA reads as TGTGCCAGCAGCCTCGAAGGGGTTCAGGGAGTTTCCTACGAGCAGTACTTC. This gives the protein CASSLEGVQGVSYEQYF.

The chain joins TRBV5-1 to TRBJ1-1; 7 bases line up with TRBD1. Germline CDR1 and CDR2: SGHRS and YFSETQ. The V gene end was trimmed by 4 bases and the J gene end by 5 bases; junction bases not matched to a gene: 14. The CDR3 is 16 residues long. Here the CDR3 DNA reads TGCGCCAGCAGCCGACAAGCCGACAGGGTACGAACTGAAGCTTTCTTT. Translated: CASSRQADRVRTEAFF. Combining the CDR3 with reference TRBV5-1 and TRBJ1-1 gives the whole variable domain KAGVTQTPRYLIKTRGQQVTLSCSPISGHRSVSWYQQTPGQGLQFLFEYFSETQRNKGNFPGRFSGRQFSNSRSEMNVSTLELGDSALYLCASSRQADRVRTEAFFGQGTRLTVV.

The chain couples TRBV9 to TRBJ2-5; tentatively, D is TRBD1 (5 bases). The length of the CDR3 is 14 residues. Germline CDR1 is SGDLS and CDR2 is YYNGEE. Trimming pared 4 bases from V and 2 bases from J, leaving 12 bases between. The CDR3 reads CASSIQGQQETQYF. CDR3 bases: TGTGCCAGCAGCATCCAGGGCCAGCAAGAGACCCAGTACTTC.

This clone was recorded only once. The chain links TRBV7-2 to TRBJ2-3, with D hard to call. CDR1 is SGHTA and CDR2 is FQGNSA in the germline V gene. V was cut by 5 bases and J by 3 bases, with 12 bases left in between. The CDR3 length is 14 residues. The CDR3 region has the DNA TGTGCCAGCAGCGTTAGCTCGTCTACAGATACGCAGTATTTT. Its protein product is CASSVSSSTDTQYF.

This sequence joins TRBV6-5 and TRBJ2-3; no reliable D call. The CDR3 contains 15 residues. Deletions cut 0 bases from V and 5 bases from J, with 12 bases between. The germline V gene has CDR1 MNHEY and CDR2 SVGAGI. The CDR3 DNA reads TGTGCCAGCAGTTACTCGCGGCTCCCTAGAGATACGCAGTATTTT. Its protein is CASSYSRLPRDTQYF.

The J gene is TRBJ1-4, the V gene TRBV6-6; no firm D call. The germline V and J ends were trimmed by 5 bases and 3 bases, with 10 bases remaining between them. This CDR3 spans 14 amino acids. The germline gives CDR1 MNHNY, CDR2 SVGAGI (reference sequence). The CDR3 reads CASSRGWSNEKLFF. The CDR3 DNA follows: TGTGCCAGCAGTCGGGGTTGGTCTAATGAAAAACTGTTTTTT.

The chain employs TRBV21-1 and TRBJ2-3; TRBD1 is the table's D call, not checked against the DNA. TRBV21-1 constitutes a pseudogene. CDR3 size: 15 residues. The CDR3 region has the DNA TGTGCCAGCAGCAAAAGACAGGGGGTCGCAGATACGCAGTATTTT. Its protein is CASSKRQGVADTQYF.

The rearrangement joins TRBV7-3 to TRBJ2-7, with D perhaps TRBD2 (7 bases). CDR3 length: 14 amino acids. Trimming cost V 5 bases and J 6 bases, with 17 bases left between them. The germline V gene encodes CDR1 SGHTA and CDR2 FQGTGA. The CDR3: CASSPKGGTREQYF. The CDR3 DNA follows: TGTGCCAGCAGCCCCAAGGGGGGGACGCGCGAGCAGTACTTC.

This clone was found a few times. The rearrangement links TRBV7-2 to TRBJ1-6; 10 nucleotides line up with TRBD1. This CDR3 is built from 14 residues. The V segment lost 5 bases and the J segment 6 bases; nucleotides outside the gene matches: 1. CDR1 is SGHTA, CDR2 FQGNSA, per germline. The CDR3 region has the DNA TGTGCCAGCAGCCGGGACAGGGGTAATTCACCCCTCCACTTT. Residues: CASSRDRGNSPLHF.